This TCR beta chain was recorded in a study of identical twins. Each CDR3 protein is one row after TCRdb ran MiXCR on the 5' RACE reads. The sample holds around 1.7 million distinct CDR3 sequences; under 35% are singletons and the top ten take about 0.27%. The receptor was isolated from a newborn girl in good health. Sequencing was performed on cord blood.

CDR3 loop: CASSYLDSPYGYTF. Written as DNA, the CDR3 is TGTGCCAGCAGTTACCTGGACAGCCCCTATGGCTACACCTTC. The chain couples TRBV6-2 or TRBV6-3 to TRBJ1-2, with D tentatively TRBD1 (6 bases). Trimming left V 2 bases short and J 4 bases short, with 11 bases between. Germline-derived CDR1 and CDR2 are MNHEY and SVGEGT. This CDR3 has 14 amino acids.